The rows below give T cell receptor beta chains drawn from one sample of a study of CXCR3-negative and CXCR3-positive naive CD8 T cells. TCRdb processed the 5' RACE reads again and assigns one entry to each CDR3 protein, with no DNA. The repertoire table contains tens of thousands of distinct CDR3 sequences. The sample taken for sequencing was naive CXCR3- CD8+ T cells from blood. The receptors stem from a human donor in good health. Some clones in this sample may be carry-over from other donors' samples. CDR3s include the opening cysteine and the closing phenylalanine or tryptophan.

J gene: TRBJ2-5; V gene: TRBV18; CDR3 protein: CASSPPLGTEETQYF
J gene: TRBJ2-1; V gene: TRBV5-1; CDR3 protein: CASTKGGGYNEQFF
J gene: TRBJ1-1; V gene: TRBV28; CDR3 protein: CASSSRTGGVTEAFF
J gene: TRBJ2-7; V gene: TRBV2; CDR3 protein: CASSSAQGTPGEQYF
J gene: TRBJ2-1; V gene: TRBV11-1; CDR3 protein: CASSLAALPNEQFF
J gene: TRBJ2-1; V gene: TRBV29-1; CDR3 protein: CSVEYAGGNNEQFF
J gene: TRBJ1-3; V gene: TRBV9; CDR3 protein: CASSAEQGSGNTIYF
J gene: TRBJ2-1; V gene: TRBV12-3/TRBV12-4; CDR3 protein: CASSLRHNEQFF
J gene: TRBJ2-2; V gene: TRBV6-4; CDR3 protein: CASSGSGTTGELFF
J gene: TRBJ2-1; V gene: TRBV3-1; CDR3 protein: CASSHESSLDRYNEQFF
J gene: TRBJ1-1; V gene: TRBV6-6; CDR3 protein: CASSLGTVEAFF
J gene: TRBJ1-1; V gene: TRBV14; CDR3 protein: CASSRRTGNTEAFF
J gene: TRBJ2-1; V gene: TRBV20-1; CDR3 protein: CSADSGDDYNEQFF
J gene: TRBJ2-1; V gene: TRBV3-1; CDR3 protein: CASSQRAGGLNEQFF
J gene: TRBJ1-1; V gene: TRBV11-2; CDR3 protein: CASSAQTPGFF
J gene: TRBJ2-3; V gene: TRBV28; CDR3 protein: CASSLQGTLTDTQYF
J gene: TRBJ2-6; V gene: TRBV11-2; CDR3 protein: CASSLAPGIPGANVLTF
J gene: TRBJ2-7; V gene: TRBV20-1; CDR3 protein: CSARGIIPTSGHSYEQYF
J gene: TRBJ2-5; V gene: TRBV13; CDR3 protein: CASSSTGGSLSETQYF
J gene: TRBJ1-1; V gene: TRBV6-5; CDR3 protein: CASSYPPPNTEAFF
J gene: TRBJ2-2; V gene: TRBV29-1; CDR3 protein: CSASDSNTGELFF
J gene: TRBJ1-1; V gene: TRBV4-3; CDR3 protein: CASSQDAETEAFF
J gene: TRBJ2-1; V gene: TRBV7-9; CDR3 protein: CASSSSGRVYEQFF
J gene: TRBJ1-3; V gene: TRBV6-6; CDR3 protein: CASTPEVFSGNTIYF
J gene: TRBJ2-1; V gene: TRBV20-1; CDR3 protein: CSARDIENRGFYNEQFF
J gene: TRBJ2-1; V gene: TRBV2; CDR3 protein: CASRVAEATQFF
J gene: TRBJ2-5; V gene: TRBV20-1; CDR3 protein: CSARGVGETQYF
J gene: TRBJ2-2; V gene: TRBV29-1; CDR3 protein: CSVAGPTGELFF
J gene: TRBJ2-7; V gene: TRBV5-1; CDR3 protein: CASSPPTSGGAREQYF
J gene: TRBJ2-5; V gene: TRBV7-2; CDR3 protein: CASSLEVFEETQYF
J gene: TRBJ2-2; V gene: TRBV20-1; CDR3 protein: CSAQTGGELFF
J gene: TRBJ2-2; V gene: TRBV4-3; CDR3 protein: CASRRDLAGVGELFF
J gene: TRBJ2-7; V gene: TRBV5-1; CDR3 protein: CASSLAQGARYEQYF
J gene: TRBJ2-1; V gene: TRBV4-2; CDR3 protein: CASSQEDRGLEQFF
J gene: TRBJ2-5; V gene: TRBV4-1; CDR3 protein: CASSQQGLAGGPFGETQYF
J gene: TRBJ1-1; V gene: TRBV6-6; CDR3 protein: CASSYWGSNTEAFF
J gene: TRBJ2-7; V gene: TRBV14; CDR3 protein: CASSPREEQYF
J gene: TRBJ2-3; V gene: TRBV28; CDR3 protein: CASSLRIRDTQYF
J gene: TRBJ2-2; V gene: TRBV28; CDR3 protein: CASSSRQGSDTGELFF
J gene: TRBJ2-1; V gene: TRBV29-1; CDR3 protein: CSATGVVLNEQFF
J gene: TRBJ1-2; V gene: TRBV12-3/TRBV12-4; CDR3 protein: CASSPGTNGYTF
J gene: TRBJ2-5; V gene: TRBV7-6; CDR3 protein: CASSQEGYRQETQYF
J gene: TRBJ2-7; V gene: TRBV14; CDR3 protein: CASRRTDSDSYNEQYF
J gene: TRBJ2-3; V gene: TRBV29-1; CDR3 protein: CSVDGTGGADTQYF
J gene: TRBJ2-3; V gene: TRBV20-1; CDR3 protein: CSARDPGRGDTDTQYF
J gene: TRBJ1-3; V gene: TRBV14; CDR3 protein: CASSQAGTWDTIYF
J gene: TRBJ2-1; V gene: TRBV7-2; CDR3 protein: CASVAGLSNEQFF